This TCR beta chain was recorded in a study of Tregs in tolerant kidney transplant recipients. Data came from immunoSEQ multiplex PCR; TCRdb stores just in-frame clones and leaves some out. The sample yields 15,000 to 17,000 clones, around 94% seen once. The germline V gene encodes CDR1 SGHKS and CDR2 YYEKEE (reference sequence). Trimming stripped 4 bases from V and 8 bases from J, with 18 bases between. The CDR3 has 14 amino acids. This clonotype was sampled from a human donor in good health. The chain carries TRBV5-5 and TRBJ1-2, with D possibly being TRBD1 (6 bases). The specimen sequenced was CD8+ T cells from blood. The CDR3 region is CASSPRQGTSGYTF. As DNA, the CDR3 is TGTGCCAGCAGCCCGAGGCAGGGGACGAGCGGCTACACCTTC. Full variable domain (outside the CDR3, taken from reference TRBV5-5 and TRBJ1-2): DAGVTQSPTHLIKTRGQQVTLRCSPISGHKSVSWYQQVLGQGPQFIFQYYEKEERGRGNFPDRFSARQFPNYSSELNVNALLLGDSALYLCASSPRQGTSGYTFGSGTRLTVV.